This TCR beta chain was recovered during a study of blood T cell repertoires in COVID-19. Overall study: Nucleic acid was either cDNA or gDNA, and it came from T cells, B-cell-depleted T cells, or PBMCs.

The assay was immunoSEQ multiplex PCR, and TCRdb's table has in-frame clones only and misses some. This sample has 250,000 to 350,000 clones, with about four fifths found just once. The CDR3 is 15 residues long. The V and J ends lost 1 base and 7 bases, in that order; junction bases with no gene match: 10. From germline, CDR1 is GTSNPN and CDR2 SVGIG (reference sequence). Patients in Seattle were enrolled during active infection, then followed longitudinally. Specimen: peripheral blood. This sequence joins TRBV30 and TRBJ2-7; 10 nucleotides match TRBD2. The source of this sequence is a person aged 65 to 85 with COVID-19, enrolled during active disease. CDR3 loop: CAWSGRAGGPGEQYF. CDR3 DNA: TGTGCCTGGAGTGGACGAGCGGGAGGGCCGGGAGAGCAGTACTTC.